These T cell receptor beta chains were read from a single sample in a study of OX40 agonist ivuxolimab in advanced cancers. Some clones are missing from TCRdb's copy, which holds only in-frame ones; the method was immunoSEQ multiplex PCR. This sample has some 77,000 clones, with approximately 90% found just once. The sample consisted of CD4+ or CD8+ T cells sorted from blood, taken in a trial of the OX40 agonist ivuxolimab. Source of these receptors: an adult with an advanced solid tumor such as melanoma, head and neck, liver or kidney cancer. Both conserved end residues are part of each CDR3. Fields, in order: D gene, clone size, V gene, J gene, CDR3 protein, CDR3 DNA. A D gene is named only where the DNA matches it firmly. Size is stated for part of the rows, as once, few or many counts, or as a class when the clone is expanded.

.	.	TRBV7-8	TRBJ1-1	CASSLFDGLNTEAFF	TGTGCCAGCAGCTTATTTGACGGATTGAACACTGAAGCTTTCTTT
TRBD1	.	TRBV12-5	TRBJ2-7	CASGPTTGVTYEQYF	TGTGCTAGTGGTCCTACAACAGGGGTGACCTACGAGCAGTACTTC
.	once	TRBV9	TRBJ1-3	CASSLGENTIYF	TGTGCCAGCAGCCTAGGTGAAAACACCATATATTTT
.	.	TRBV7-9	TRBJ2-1	CASSFPGIGNNEQFF	TGTGCCAGCAGCTTCCCGGGGATAGGGAACAATGAGCAGTTCTTC
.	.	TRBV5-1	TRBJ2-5	CASSGDGPMWETQYF	TGCGCCAGCAGCGGGGACGGGCCGATGTGGGAGACCCAGTACTTC
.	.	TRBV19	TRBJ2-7	CASSIGAAYEQYF	TGTGCCAGTAGTATAGGTGCAGCCTACGAGCAGTACTTC
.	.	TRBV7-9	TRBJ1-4	CASSTSSMGEREKLFF	TGTGCCAGCAGCACTAGTAGTATGGGGGAAAGGGAAAAACTGTTTTTT
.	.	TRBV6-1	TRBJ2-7	CASIMGTEQYF	TGTGCCAGCATTATGGGGACCGAGCAGTACTTC
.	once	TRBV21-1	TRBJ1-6	CASSKRPQSSYNSPLHF	TGTGCCAGCAGCAAAAGGCCCCAGAGCTCCTATAATTCACCCCTCCACTTT
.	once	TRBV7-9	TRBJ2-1	CASSPQDSYSYNEQFF	TGTGCCAGCAGCCCCCAAGACTCTTACTCCTACAATGAGCAGTTCTTC
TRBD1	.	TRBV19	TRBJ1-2	CASGRRGPNYGYTF	TGTGCCAGTGGAAGAAGGGGGCCTAACTATGGCTACACCTTC
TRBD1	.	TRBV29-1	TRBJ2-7	CSVVGTVSYEQYF	TGCAGCGTTGTAGGGACAGTCAGCTACGAGCAGTACTTC
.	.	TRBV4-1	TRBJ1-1	CASSQGDLDTEAFF	TGCGCCAGCAGCCAAGGGGACCTGGACACTGAAGCTTTCTTT
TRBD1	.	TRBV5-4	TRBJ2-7	CASSLTGNEQYF	TGTGCCAGCAGCCTGACAGGGAACGAGCAGTACTTC
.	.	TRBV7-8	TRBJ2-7	CASSFYMVGRSYEQYF	TGTGCCAGCAGCTTTTATATGGTCGGGCGCTCCTACGAGCAGTACTTC
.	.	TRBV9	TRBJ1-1	CASSAGYEAFF	TGTGCCAGCAGCGCCGGATATGAAGCTTTCTTT
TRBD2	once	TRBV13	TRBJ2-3	CASSLVSGGSTDTQYF	TGTGCCAGCAGCTTAGTGAGCGGGGGCAGCACAGATACGCAGTATTTT
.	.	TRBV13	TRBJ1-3	CASSLPGLSGNTIYF	TGTGCCAGCAGCTTACCCGGACTGTCTGGAAACACCATATATTTT
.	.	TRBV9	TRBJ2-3	CASGTDTQYF	TGTGCCAGCGGCACAGATACGCAGTATTTT
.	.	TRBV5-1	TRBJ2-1	CASRGLTGSYNEQFF	TGCGCCAGCAGGGGCTTAACCGGGAGTTACAATGAGCAGTTCTTC
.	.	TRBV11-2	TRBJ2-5	CASTLSQVWQETQYF	TGTGCCAGCACCCTATCCCAAGTCTGGCAAGAGACCCAGTACTTC
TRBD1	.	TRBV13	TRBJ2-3	CASSVTGEEEDTQYF	TGTGCCAGCAGCGTTACAGGGGAAGAGGAAGATACGCAGTATTTT
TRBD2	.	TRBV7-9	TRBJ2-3	CASSPRLAGFTDTQYF	TGTGCCAGCAGCCCGAGACTAGCGGGGTTCACAGATACGCAGTATTTT
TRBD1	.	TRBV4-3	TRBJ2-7	CASSQDRGTPNEQYF	TGCGCCAGCAGCCAAGACAGGGGGACCCCTAACGAGCAGTACTTC
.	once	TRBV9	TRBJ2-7	CASSPNWTPYEQYF	TGTGCCAGCAGCCCTAATTGGACACCCTACGAGCAGTACTTC
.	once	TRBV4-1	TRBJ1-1	CASSQDRVNTEAFF	TGCGCCAGCAGCCAAGACAGGGTTAACACTGAAGCTTTCTTT
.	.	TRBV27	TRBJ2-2	CASSLWIRSQAGELFF	TGTGCCAGCAGTTTATGGATCCGAAGCCAAGCCGGGGAGCTGTTTTTT
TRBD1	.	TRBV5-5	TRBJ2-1	CASSLGDSDNEQFF	TGTGCCAGCAGCCTAGGGGACAGTGACAATGAGCAGTTCTTC
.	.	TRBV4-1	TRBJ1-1	CASSQVSQGYAEAFF	TGCGCCAGCAGCCAAGTGTCGCAGGGGTATGCTGAAGCTTTCTTT
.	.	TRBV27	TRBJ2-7	CASSLGGYEQYF	TGTGCCAGCAGTTTGGGGGGCTACGAGCAGTACTTC
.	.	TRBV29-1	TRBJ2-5	CSVEFRGGDPSYQETQYF	TGCAGCGTTGAATTCCGAGGGGGGGACCCCTCGTACCAAGAGACCCAGTACTTC
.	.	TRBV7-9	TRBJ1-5	CASSSPPHHQPQHF	TGTGCCAGCAGCTCCCCTCCCCACCATCAGCCCCAGCATTTT